The subject of this entry is one T cell receptor (beta chain). Its antigen is not identified. Donors, healthy HIV-negative adults, lacked recent acute infections or vaccinations. A split of CD4+ cells into CD45RA+ naive and CD45RA-negative memory subsets was performed. This entry belongs to a study of shared clonotypes between healthy human individuals. Study background: CD8 memory received one plate per donor, CD8 naive two, CD4 memory three and CD4 naive three. Study results and limitations: The expectation was that sequencing depth would affect clonotype sharing among donors.

Repertoires were generated with immunoSEQ multiplex PCR, while TCRdb's copy carries only in-frame clones and drops some. The sample shows about 2 million clones, roughly 95% of them seen only once. The trim removed 5 bases at V and 0 bases at J, leaving 3 bases unmatched. This CDR3 is built from 14 residues. Germline V lookup: CDR1 SGHAT, CDR2 FQNNGV. Sequenced: naive CD4+ T cells sorted from blood. Subset of the sample: CD45RA+ positively selected. The V call is TRBV11-2, the J call TRBJ1-2; TRBD1 agrees at 7 bases. The sequence was obtained from a man between 18 and 35 years old in good health. CDR3 amino acids: CASSPGQPNYGYTF. DNA of the CDR3: TGTGCCAGCAGCCCGGGACAGCCTAACTATGGCTACACCTTC.